Reported below is one T cell receptor (beta chain). As yet, its antigen is unknown. TCRdb recomputed calls from the reads with MiXCR, one row per CDR3 protein. The data contain about 920,000 distinct CDR3 sequences, roughly 30% of them singletons. This sample was included in a study of T cell repertoires in cytomegalovirus infection. Study information: Well-studied HLA-B-restricted CMV epitopes were used in the study alongside recently identified HLA-C-restricted ones.

V lost 5 bases, J lost 1 base, and 11 bases lay in between. This CDR3 contains 14 residues. Per germline, CDR1 MNHNS and CDR2 SASEGT. Findings and caveats of the study: It was HLA-C-restricted CMV-specific TCR beta clonotypes that dominated the response ex vivo. Identification of carriers of CMV plus the relevant HLA was performed using cumulative public TCR beta family frequency.

Sequences were derived from cultured CD8+ T cells from PBMCs, sampled from culture after CMV antigen stimulation. The sequence was obtained from a human donor in good health (CMV status not recorded). Some clones in this sample may be carry-over from other donors' samples. The rearrangement joins TRBV6-1 to TRBJ1-1, with D perhaps TRBD1 (6 bases). In nucleotides, the CDR3 is TGTGCCAGCAGTCGGAGGGGGAAGAACACTGAAGCTTTCTTT. This encodes CASSRRGKNTEAFF.